Below, one TCR beta chain is given with its context. This clonotype was observed at least ten times. The antigen it binds to is not known. There are no base qualities to consult, and no much larger clone falls within one base. The germline V gene specifies ENHRY as CDR1 and SYGVKD as CDR2. The CDR3 runs 16 amino acids, cysteine and phenylalanine included. Of the read, only the CDR3 DNA is kept; its 48 bases are in frame from base 1. The germline V end is reduced by 4 bases and the J end by 0 bases; junction bases left unmatched: 9. Hyperthyroidism was considered stable if no progression to ophthalmopathy occurred within 18 months of follow-up. Patients with hyperthyroidism were aged 18 to 65 years, had been newly diagnosed, and had a disease duration of less than 2 months. Patients were excluded if they had other autoimmune diseases, uncontrolled infections, pregnancy or lactation. Clinical symptoms, serum thyroxine, TRAb, thyroid ultrasound and orbital computed tomography formed the basis of the diagnosis. Using Ficoll-Paque density gradient centrifugation, PBMCs were isolated from about 9.4 ml of fresh peripheral blood. Total RNA was extracted with Trizol reagent and quality-checked on an Agilent 2100 Bioanalyzer.

The sample comes from a study of Graves' ophthalmopathy and Graves' hyperthyroidism (dated by TCRdb to the late 2010s). Regarding the research as a whole: Peripheral blood samples were taken at the time of initial diagnosis, before any treatment was given. The independent validation cohort included 18 to 20 hyperthyroidism patients plus 17 patients who later progressed from hyperthyroidism to ophthalmopathy. Following sampling, methimazole starting at 30 mg daily was administered to hyperthyroidism patients, and high-dose intravenous methylprednisolone was administered to ophthalmopathy patients. In more than five hyperthyroidism patients, the T-cell repertoires found in thyroid tissue were compared with those found in blood. The approximately 90 discovery patients were randomly split 7:3 into training and test sets. TCR beta repertoire signatures were used to distinguish Graves' ophthalmopathy from Graves' hyperthyroidism and to predict progression to ophthalmopathy. In total, 135 blood samples were TCR-sequenced: approximately 42 ophthalmopathy, approximately 80 hyperthyroidism and around 17 hyperthyroidism-to-ophthalmopathy patients. To explore V-J signatures that separate ophthalmopathy from hyperthyroidism, a discovery set of 95 to 100 patients was enrolled, consisting of roughly 45 with ophthalmopathy and fewer than 60 with stable hyperthyroidism.

Points the paper makes about the study in general: Most of the expanded thyroid clonotypes with a frequency above 0.001 were also detected in blood, and it was suggested that the thyroid immune response may be reflected by blood repertoires. In cross-validation, the 13-signature model distinguished ophthalmopathy from stable hyperthyroidism with 87.88% sensitivity and roughly 84% specificity, while in the test set the corresponding values were approximately 80% and 75%. No statistical method was used to set the sample size in advance, and the investigators knew which group each participant was assigned to. In validation, the model predicted ophthalmopathy progression with about 71% sensitivity and 72.22% specificity; approximately 12 predicted patients were CT-confirmed with GO in a median of approximately 6.5 months.

For repertoire sequencing, TCR beta CDR3 regions were amplified from RNA transcripts. A first-round RT-PCR used HTBI primers with the Qiagen OneStep RT-PCR kit, followed by a second-round multiplex PCR, size selection and purification. Libraries were sequenced on an Illumina HiSeq2000 using paired-end 100 bp reads. The authors processed their data as follows. SOAPnuke was used to process the reads, removing any read that contained adapters or uncalled bases, had a mean Phred below 15, or lacked an exact match to the constant primer or identifier. COPE v1.2.5 was used to merge high-quality paired reads. Each unique nucleotide sequence was treated as a clonotype, and MiTCR v1.1 was used to align the clonotypes to the IMGT TRB V, D and J references. Analysis was restricted to V-J combinations with a frequency above 0.0001, which covered roughly 99% of repertoires. For each V-J combination, a TCR clonal expansion and chaos score was defined as the ratio of F50 clonal expansion to chaos observed in the TCRdist matrix. Welch's t-statistics and random forest were used to narrow the features down to 10 to 15 V-J combinations, which were then fed into a naive Bayes classifier. The similarity between thyroid and blood repertoires was quantified using the Morisita-Horn index. The public reads were run again by TCRdb, first through fastp at Q25 and then through MiXCR, and only productive beta chains were kept. Every entry covers one CDR3 protein and lists the most common genes and DNA from its rows. The V and J calls come from TCRdb's annotation, not from the publication. This sample comprises a few hundred thousand distinct CDR3 sequences, 20% to 25% of them detected only once. 3% of the sample belongs to the ten largest clones.

The specimen sequenced was peripheral blood. This sequence originates from a woman aged 18-29 years with stable Graves' hyperthyroidism. Donor details come from another sample of the same person, matched by shared clones. Recombination connected TRBV10-3 to TRBJ2-7; TRBD1 agrees with 7 junctional bases. The bases read TGTGCCATCAGTGCCCCCAGGGACAGATCCTCCTACGAGCAGTACTTC. Translated, it gives CAISAPRDRSSYEQYF.